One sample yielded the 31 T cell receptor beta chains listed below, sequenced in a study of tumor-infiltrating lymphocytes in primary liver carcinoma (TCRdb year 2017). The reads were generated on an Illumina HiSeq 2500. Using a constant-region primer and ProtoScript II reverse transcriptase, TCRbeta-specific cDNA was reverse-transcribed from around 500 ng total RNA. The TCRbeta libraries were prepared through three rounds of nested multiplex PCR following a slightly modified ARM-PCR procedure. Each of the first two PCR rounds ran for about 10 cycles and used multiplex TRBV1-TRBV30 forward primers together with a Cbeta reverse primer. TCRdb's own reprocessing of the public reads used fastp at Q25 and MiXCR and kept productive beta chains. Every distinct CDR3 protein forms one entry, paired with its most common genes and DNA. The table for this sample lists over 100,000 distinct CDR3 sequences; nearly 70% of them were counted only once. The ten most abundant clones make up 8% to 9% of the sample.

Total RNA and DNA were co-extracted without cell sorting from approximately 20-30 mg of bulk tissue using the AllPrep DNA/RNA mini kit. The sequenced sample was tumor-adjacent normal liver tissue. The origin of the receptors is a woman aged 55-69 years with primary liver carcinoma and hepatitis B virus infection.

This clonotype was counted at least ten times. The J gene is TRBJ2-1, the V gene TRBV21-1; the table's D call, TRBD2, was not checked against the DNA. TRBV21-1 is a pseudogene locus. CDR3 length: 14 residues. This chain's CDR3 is CASSKGASGEEQFF. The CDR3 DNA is TGTGCCAGCAGCAAAGGGGCTAGTGGGGAGGAGCAGTTCTTC.

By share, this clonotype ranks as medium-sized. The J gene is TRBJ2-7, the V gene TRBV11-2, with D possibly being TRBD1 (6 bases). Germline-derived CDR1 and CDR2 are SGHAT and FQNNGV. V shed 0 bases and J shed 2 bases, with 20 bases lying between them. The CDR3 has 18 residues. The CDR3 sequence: CASSLDTPDRRAAYEQYF. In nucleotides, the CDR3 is TGTGCCAGCAGCTTAGATACCCCGGACAGACGAGCGGCCTACGAGCAGTACTTC.

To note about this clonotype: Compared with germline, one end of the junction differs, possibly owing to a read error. Written as DNA, the CDR3 is TGTGCCAGCGGTCCCTGGGACGATACACAGTATTTT. Translating gives CASGPWDDTQYF. V gene TRBV5-5 combines with J gene TRBJ2-3, with D perhaps assigned TRBD1 or TRBD2 (5 bases each). Germline CDR1 SGHKS, CDR2 YYEKEE (reference sequence). The CDR3 is made up of 12 amino acids. Full variable domain (missing parts from reference TRBV5-5 and TRBJ2-3): DAGVTQSPTHLIKTRGQQVTLRCSPISGHKSVSWYQQVLGQGPQFIFQYYEKEERGRGNFPDRFSARQFPNYSSELNVNALLLGDSALYLCASGPWDDTQYFGPGTRLTVL.

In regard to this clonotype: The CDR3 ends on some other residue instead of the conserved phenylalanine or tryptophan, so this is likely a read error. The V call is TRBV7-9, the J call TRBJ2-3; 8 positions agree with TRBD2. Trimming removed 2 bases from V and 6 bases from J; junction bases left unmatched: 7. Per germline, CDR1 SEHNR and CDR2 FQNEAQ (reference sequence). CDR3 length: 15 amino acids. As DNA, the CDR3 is TGTGCCAGCAGCTTACGGAGCGGGAGTGATGATACGCAGTATTGT. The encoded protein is CASSLRSGSDDTQYC.

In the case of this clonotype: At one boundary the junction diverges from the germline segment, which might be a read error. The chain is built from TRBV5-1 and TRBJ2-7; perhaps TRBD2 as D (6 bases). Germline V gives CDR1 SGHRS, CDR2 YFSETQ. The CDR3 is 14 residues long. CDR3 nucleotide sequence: TGCCCCAGCAGCTTGGTGGGAGGCTCATACGAGCAGTACTTT. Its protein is CPSSLVGGSYEQYF. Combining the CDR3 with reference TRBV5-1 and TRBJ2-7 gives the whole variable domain KAGVTQTPRYLIKTRGQQVTLSCSPISGHRSVSWYQQTPGQGLQFLFEYFSETQRNKGNFPGRFSGRQFSNSRSEMNVSTLELGDSALYLCPSSLVGGSYEQYFGPGTRLTVT.

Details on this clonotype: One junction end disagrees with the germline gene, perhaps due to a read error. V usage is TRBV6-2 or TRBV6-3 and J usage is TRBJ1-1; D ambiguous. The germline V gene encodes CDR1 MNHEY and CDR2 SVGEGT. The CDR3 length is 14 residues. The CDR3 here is CASSLSGSGTEAFF. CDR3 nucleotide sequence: TGTGCCAGTAGTTTATCTGGGAGCGGCACTGAAGCTTTCTTT.

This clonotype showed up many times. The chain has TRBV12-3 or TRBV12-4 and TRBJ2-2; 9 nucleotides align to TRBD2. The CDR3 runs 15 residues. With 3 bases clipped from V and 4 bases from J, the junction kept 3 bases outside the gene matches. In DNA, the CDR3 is TGTGCCAGCAGTTTCTCTAGCGGGGTCACCGGGGAGCTGTTTTTT. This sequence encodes CASSFSSGVTGELFF.

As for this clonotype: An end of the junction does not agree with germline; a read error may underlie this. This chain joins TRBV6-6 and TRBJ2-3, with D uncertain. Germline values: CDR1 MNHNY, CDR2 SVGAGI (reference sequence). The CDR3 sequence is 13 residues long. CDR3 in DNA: TGTGCCAGCAGTAACTCTGCGGTAGATACGCAGTATTTT. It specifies CASSNSAVDTQYF.

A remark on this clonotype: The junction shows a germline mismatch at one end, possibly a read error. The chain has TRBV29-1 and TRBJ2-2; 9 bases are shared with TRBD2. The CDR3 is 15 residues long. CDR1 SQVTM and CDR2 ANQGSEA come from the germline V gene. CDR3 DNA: TGTAGCGTCCGCGGGCTAGCGGGAATGGCCGGGAAGCTGTTTTTT. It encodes CSVRGLAGMAGKLFF.

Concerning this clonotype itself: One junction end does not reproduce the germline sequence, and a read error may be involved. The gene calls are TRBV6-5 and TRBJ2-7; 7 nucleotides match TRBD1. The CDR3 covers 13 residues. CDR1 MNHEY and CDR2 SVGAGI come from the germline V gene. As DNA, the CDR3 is TGCGCCGGCAGAACAGGGGCCGCATACGAGCAGTACTTC. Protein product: CAGRTGAAYEQYF.

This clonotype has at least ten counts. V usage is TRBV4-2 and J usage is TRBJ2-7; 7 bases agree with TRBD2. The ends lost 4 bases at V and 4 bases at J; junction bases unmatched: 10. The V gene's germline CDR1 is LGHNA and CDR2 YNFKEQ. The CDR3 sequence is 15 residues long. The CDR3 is CASSPTVRELYEQYF. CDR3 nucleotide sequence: TGTGCCAGCAGCCCCACGGTGCGGGAGCTTTACGAGCAGTACTTC.

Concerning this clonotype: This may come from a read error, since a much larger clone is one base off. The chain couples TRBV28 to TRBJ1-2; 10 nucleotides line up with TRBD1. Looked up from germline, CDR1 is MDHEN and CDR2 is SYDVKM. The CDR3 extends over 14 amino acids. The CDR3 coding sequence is TGTGCCAGCAGTTCCCCGGACAGGGGGGTTGGCTACATCTTC. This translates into CASSSPDRGVGYIF.

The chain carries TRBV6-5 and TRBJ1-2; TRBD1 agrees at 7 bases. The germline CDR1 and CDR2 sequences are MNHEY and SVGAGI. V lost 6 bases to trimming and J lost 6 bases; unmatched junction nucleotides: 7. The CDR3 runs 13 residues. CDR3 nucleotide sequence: TGTGCCAGCAGATACCTCCAGGGGGATGGCTACACCTTC. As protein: CASRYLQGDGYTF.

CDR3 bases: TGCGCCAGCAGTCAATTCCAGCGGGAGGGCCCTCTACGCACAGATACGCAGTATTTT. Protein product: CASSQFQREGPLRTDTQYF. The rearrangement links TRBV23-1 to TRBJ2-3, with 10 bases fitting TRBD2. TRBV23-1 is recorded as an ORF, its role being uncertain. The CDR3 contains 19 residues. The V and J ends lost 1 base and 1 base, in that order; junction bases with no gene match: 11.

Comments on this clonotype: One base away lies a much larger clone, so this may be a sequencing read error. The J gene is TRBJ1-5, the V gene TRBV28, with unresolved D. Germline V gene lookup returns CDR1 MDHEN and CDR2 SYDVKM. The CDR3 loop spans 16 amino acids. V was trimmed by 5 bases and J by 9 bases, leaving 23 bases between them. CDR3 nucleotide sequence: TGTGCCAGCAGTACATTCACCCGGTGGAGCGATCGGCCCCAGCATTTT. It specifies CASSTFTRWSDRPQHF.

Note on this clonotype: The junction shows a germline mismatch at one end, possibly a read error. Here the CDR3 reads CSIEGGAQETRYF. The DNA for the CDR3 is TGCAGCATCGAGGGTGGGGCCCAAGAGACCCGGTACTTC. The chain recombines TRBV29-1 with TRBJ2-5; D is perhaps TRBD1 or TRBD2 (5 bases each). Per the germline V gene, CDR1 is SQVTM and CDR2 is ANQGSEA. This CDR3 contains 13 residues.

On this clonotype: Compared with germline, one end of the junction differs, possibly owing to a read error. CDR3 protein: CVSGDYYTQYF. DNA for the CDR3: TGTGTCAGCGGGGACTACTATACGCAGTATTTT. The V and J genes are TRBV28 and TRBJ2-3, with TRBD2 matching 7 bases. Germline-derived CDR1 and CDR2 are MDHEN and SYDVKM. The CDR3 totals 11 residues.

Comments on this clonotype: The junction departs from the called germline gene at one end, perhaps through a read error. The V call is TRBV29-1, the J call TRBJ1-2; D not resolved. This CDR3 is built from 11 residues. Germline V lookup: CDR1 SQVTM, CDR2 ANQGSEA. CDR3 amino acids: CSVVQDYDYTF. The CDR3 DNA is TGCAGCGTTGTGCAGGACTATGACTACACTTTC. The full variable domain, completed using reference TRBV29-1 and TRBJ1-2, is SAVISQKPSRDICQRGTSLTIQCQVDSQVTMMFWYRQQPGQSLTLIATANQGSEATYESGFVIDKFPISRPNLTFSTLTVSNMSPEDSSIYLCSVVQDYDYTFGSGTRLTVV.

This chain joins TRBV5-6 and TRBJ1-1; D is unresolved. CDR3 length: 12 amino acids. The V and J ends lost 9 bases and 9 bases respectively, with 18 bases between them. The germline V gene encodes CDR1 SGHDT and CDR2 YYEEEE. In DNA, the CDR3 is TGTGCCAACATCCCGGGAGATTTGAAAGCTTTCTTT. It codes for CANIPGDLKAFF.

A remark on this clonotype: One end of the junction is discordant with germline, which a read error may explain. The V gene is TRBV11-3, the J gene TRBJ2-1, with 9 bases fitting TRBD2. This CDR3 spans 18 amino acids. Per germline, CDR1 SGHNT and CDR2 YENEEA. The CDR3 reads CGSSLGQGGRACYNEQLF. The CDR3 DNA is TGTGGCAGCAGCTTAGGTCAAGGCGGGAGGGCCTGCTACAATGAGCAGCTCTTC. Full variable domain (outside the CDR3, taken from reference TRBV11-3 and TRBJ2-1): EAGVVQSPRYKIIEKKQPVAFWCNPISGHNTLYWYLQNLGQGPELLIRYENEEAVDDSQLPKDRFSAERLKGVDSTLKIQPAELGDSAVYLCGSSLGQGGRACYNEQLFGPGTRLTVL.

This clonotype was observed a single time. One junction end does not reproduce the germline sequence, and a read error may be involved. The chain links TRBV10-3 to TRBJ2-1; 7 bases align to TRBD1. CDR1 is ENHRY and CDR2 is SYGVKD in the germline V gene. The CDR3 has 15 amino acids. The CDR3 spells CDIRVRDSPYNEQFF. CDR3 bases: TGTGACATCAGGGTACGGGACAGCCCCTACAATGAGCAGTTCTTC.

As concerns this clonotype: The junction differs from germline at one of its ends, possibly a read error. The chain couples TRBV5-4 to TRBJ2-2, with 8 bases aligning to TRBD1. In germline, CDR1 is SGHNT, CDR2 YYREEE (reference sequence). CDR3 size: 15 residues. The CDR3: CASSLDRGYTVELFF. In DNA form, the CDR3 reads TGTGCCAGCAGCTTAGACAGGGGCTACACCGTGGAGCTGTTTTTT.

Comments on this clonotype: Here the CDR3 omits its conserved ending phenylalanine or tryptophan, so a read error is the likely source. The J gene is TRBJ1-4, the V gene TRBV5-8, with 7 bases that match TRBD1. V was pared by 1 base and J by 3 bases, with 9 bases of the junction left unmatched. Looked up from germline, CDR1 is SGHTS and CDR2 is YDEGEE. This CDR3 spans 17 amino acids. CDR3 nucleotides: TGTGCCAGCAGCTTGAGGGGGCTAGCGAGGTCTAATGAAAAACTGTTTTAT. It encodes CASSLRGLARSNEKLFY.

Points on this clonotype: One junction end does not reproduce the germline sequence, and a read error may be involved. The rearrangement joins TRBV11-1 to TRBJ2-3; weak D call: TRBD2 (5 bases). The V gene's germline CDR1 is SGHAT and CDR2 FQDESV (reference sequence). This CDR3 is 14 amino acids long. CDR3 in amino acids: CASSLWQRVGESRF. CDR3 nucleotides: TGTGCCAGCAGCTTATGGCAACGTGTGGGAGAGTCTCGCTTT.

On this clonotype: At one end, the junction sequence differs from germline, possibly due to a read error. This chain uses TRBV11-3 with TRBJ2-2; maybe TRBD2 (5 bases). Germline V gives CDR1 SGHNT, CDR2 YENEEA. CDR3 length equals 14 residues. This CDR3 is CASSFESNTGELLF. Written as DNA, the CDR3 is TGTGCTAGCAGCTTCGAGAGTAACACCGGGGAGCTGCTTTTT.

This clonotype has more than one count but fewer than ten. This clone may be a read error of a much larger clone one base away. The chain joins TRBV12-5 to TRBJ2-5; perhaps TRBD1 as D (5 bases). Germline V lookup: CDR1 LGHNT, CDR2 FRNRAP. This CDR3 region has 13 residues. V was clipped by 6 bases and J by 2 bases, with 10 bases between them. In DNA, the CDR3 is TGTGCTAGTGGCAATGGACATCAAGAGACCCAGTACTTC. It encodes CASGNGHQETQYF. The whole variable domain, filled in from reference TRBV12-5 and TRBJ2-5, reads DARVTQTPRHKVTEMGQEVTMRCQPILGHNTVFWYRQTMMQGLELLAYFRNRAPLDDSGMPKDRFSAEMPDATLATLKIQPSEPRDSAVYFCASGNGHQETQYFGPGTRLLVL.

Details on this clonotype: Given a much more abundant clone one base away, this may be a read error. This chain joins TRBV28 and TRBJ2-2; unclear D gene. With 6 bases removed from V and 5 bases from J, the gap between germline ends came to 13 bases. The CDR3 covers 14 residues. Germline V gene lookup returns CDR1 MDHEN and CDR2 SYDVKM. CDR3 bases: TGTGCCAGCAGCAGGAGAATAAGGACCGGGGAGCTGTTTTTT. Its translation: CASSRRIRTGELFF. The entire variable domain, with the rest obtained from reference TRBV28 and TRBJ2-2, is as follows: DVKVTQSSRYLVKRTGEKVFLECVQDMDHENMFWYRQDPGLGLRLIYFSYDVKMKEKGDIPEGYSVSREKKERFSLILESASTNQTSMYLCASSRRIRTGELFFGEGSRLTVL.

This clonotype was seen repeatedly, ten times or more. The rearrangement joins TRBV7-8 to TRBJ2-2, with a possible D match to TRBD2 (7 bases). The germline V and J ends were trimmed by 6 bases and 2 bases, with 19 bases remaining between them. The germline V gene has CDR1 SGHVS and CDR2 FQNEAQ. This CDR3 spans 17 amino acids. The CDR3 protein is CASRSRARGANTGELFF. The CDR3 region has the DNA TGTGCCAGCAGGTCCCGGGCCCGGGGGGCAAACACCGGGGAGCTGTTTTTT.

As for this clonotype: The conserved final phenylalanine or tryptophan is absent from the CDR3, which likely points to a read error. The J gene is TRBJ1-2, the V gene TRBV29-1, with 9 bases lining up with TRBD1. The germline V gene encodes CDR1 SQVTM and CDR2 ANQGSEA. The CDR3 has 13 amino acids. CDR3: CSEGTGRYYGYTS. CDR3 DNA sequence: TGCAGCGAAGGGACAGGGAGGTACTATGGTTACACCTCC.

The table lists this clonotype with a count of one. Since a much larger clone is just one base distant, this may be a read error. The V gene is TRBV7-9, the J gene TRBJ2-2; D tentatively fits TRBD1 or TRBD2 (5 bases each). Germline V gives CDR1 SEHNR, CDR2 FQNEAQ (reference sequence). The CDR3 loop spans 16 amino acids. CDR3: CASSSREGQNTEELFF. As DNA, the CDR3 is TGTGCCAGCAGCTCACGTGAGGGGCAGAACACCGAGGAGCTGTTTTTT.

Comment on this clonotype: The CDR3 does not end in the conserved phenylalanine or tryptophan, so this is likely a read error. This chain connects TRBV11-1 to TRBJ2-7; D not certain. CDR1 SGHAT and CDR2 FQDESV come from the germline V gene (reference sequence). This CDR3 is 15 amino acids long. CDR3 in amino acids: CASSFLSIASYEQYL. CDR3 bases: TGTGCCAGTAGCTTTTTATCCATCGCTTCCTACGAGCAGTACTTA.